The entry below gives a single T cell receptor (beta chain) sequence along with its context. Its antigen remains unknown. This record belongs to a study of cytomegalovirus exposure and HLA in healthy donors. PCR primers comprised 60 Vbeta and 13 Jbeta primers. Generated by immunoSEQ multiplex PCR, the TCRdb table keeps only in-frame clones and is missing some. The sample holds 55,000 to 75,000 clones, 87% seen once. Trimming took off 4 bases at V and 4 bases at J, with 13 bases between the two ends. Germline-derived CDR1 and CDR2 are MNHEY and SVGAGI. The CDR3 is 15 amino acids. Study-wide results and limits: Prior analysis indicated that the majority of TCR beta V segments exhibited productivity approximately 87% or approximately 30% of the time. Analysis performed later found 16,951 TCR beta sequences associated with HLA alleles at 0.05 false discovery rate.

Material: PBMCs. This receptor was identified in a man younger than 30 in good health and CMV-seronegative. J is TRBJ1-4 and V is TRBV6-5, with TRBD1 as a possible D gene (6 bases). Here the CDR3 reads CASSSGQLINEKLFF. The DNA of the CDR3 is TGTGCCAGCAGTTCAGGACAGCTTATTAATGAAAAACTGTTTTTT.